This T cell receptor (beta chain) derives from a study of molecular identifiers for immune sequencing clone quantification. For the study at large: Five portions were made in replicates from RNA of approximately 22,000 or 94,000 naive CD8 cells, and four underwent sequencing.

The CDR3 has 15 residues. V dropped 4 bases and J dropped 7; count of bases not matched to a gene: 11. Germline CDR1 is SGHDN and CDR2 is FVKESK. TCRdb re-analysed the PCR reads in MiXCR, keeping a single row per CDR3 protein. The table records about 640,000 distinct CDR3 sequences, roughly 21% of them present only once. There are many counts of this clonotype. Its target is unknown. Study-level findings and limits: The share of molecules held by clones above 20 RNA copies was over 97% in effector cells and under 1% in naive cells.

The authors sorted naive CD8 T cells as CD8+CD4-CCR7+CD45RA+. The sequencing sample was made of naive CD8+ T cells from blood, with Jurkat cell RNA spiked in. The subset was: FACS-sorted CD8+CD4-CCR7+CD45RA+ naive T cells. This receptor was identified in a human donor in good health. Some libraries in this study had Jurkat cell RNA spiked in. The chain recombines TRBV14 with TRBJ2-7, with TRBD2 matching 9 bases. CDR3 loop: CASSRLSSGMVEQYF. The CDR3 region has the DNA TGTGCCAGCAGCCGACTGTCTAGCGGGATGGTAGAGCAGTACTTC. Based on the CDR3 plus reference TRBV14 and TRBJ2-7, the full variable domain is EAGVTQFPSHSVIEKGQTVTLRCDPISGHDNLYWYRRVMGKEIKFLLHFVKESKQDESGMPNNRFLAERTGGTYSTLKVQPAELEDSGVYFCASSRLSSGMVEQYFGPGTRLTVT.